This T cell receptor beta chain was profiled in a study of PD-1 blockade in mismatch repair-deficient tumors. Study details: Enrolled about 2012-2016, patients had progressing, pretreated mismatch repair-deficient cancers of 12 to 13 types. Overall study results and limits: Tumor-resident clones, often undetectable pretreatment in blood, expanded then contracted after pembrolizumab.

PCR or immunohistochemistry showed mismatch repair deficiency in every enrolled patient. TCRs were sequenced from a few patients responding to pembrolizumab. Some clones are missing from TCRdb's copy, which holds only in-frame ones; the method was immunoSEQ multiplex PCR. The sample includes about 19,000 clones, roughly four fifths of them seen just once. This CDR3 is built from 15 residues. In germline, CDR1 is SGHVS, CDR2 FNYEAQ. Losses at the gene ends were 8 bases for V and 5 bases for J; bases not matched to a gene: 11. Turning to this clone: Its antigen is still unknown.

The TCR sequence derives from an adult with mismatch repair-deficient cancer. The sequencing used PBMCs, collected 52 weeks after starting pembrolizumab. The genes are TRBV7-6 and TRBJ2-1, with TRBD2 matching over 8 bases. CDR3 in amino acids: CASSKREGRNNEQFF. DNA for the CDR3: TGTGCCAGCTCTAAACGGGAGGGCCGAAACAATGAGCAGTTCTTC.